This T cell receptor beta chain was identified in a study of shared clonotypes between healthy human individuals. Germline V gene lookup returns CDR1 ENHRY and CDR2 SYGVKD. V lost 2 bases, J lost 1 base, and 11 bases lay in between. This CDR3 contains 15 residues. Whole-study findings and limits: Sampling covered blood only; tissue repertoires likely differ.

As concerns this clone: The antigen is undetermined.

The data were produced by immunoSEQ multiplex PCR, yet TCRdb's version contains in-frame clones alone and is incomplete. The table has roughly 1,100,000 clones, approximately 70% seen once; the top ten hold roughly 1.5%. The specimen was memory CD4+ T cells sorted from blood. Subset given: CD45RA-negative fraction. This chain connects TRBV10-3 to TRBJ1-1; maybe TRBD1 (5 bases). This receptor was identified in a man between 18 and 35 years old in good health. The CDR3 here is CAISETHTGNTEAFF. In nucleotides, the CDR3 is TGTGCCATCAGTGAGACCCATACAGGGAACACTGAAGCTTTCTTT.